A single TCR beta chain is shown here with its context. TCRdb's table, derived via immunoSEQ multiplex PCR, lists solely in-frame clones and lacks some. The sample lists 67,000 or so clones; just over 90% were seen once. The sample originates from a study of T cells after somatic rescue of genetic block. Germline V gene lookup returns CDR1 SEHNR and CDR2 FQNEAQ (reference sequence). There are 12 residues in the CDR3. V was trimmed by 2 bases and J by 4 bases, leaving 6 bases between them. The origin of this receptor is a young man. The sample consisted of peripheral blood mononuclear cells (PBMCs). This chain uses TRBV7-9 with TRBJ2-7; D is unresolved. The CDR3 coding sequence is TGTGCCAGCAGCTTAAACCGATACGAGCAGTACTTC. It specifies CASSLNRYEQYF.